One T cell receptor beta chain is described in this entry. Its antigen is not known. Assay used: immunoSEQ multiplex PCR; TCRdb lists only in-frame clones, some missing. Found here are roughly 70,000 clones, more than 70% of them singletons; the top ten hold about 8%. V dropped 2 bases and J dropped 6 bases, with 13 bases sitting between them. Per the germline V gene, CDR1 is SGHRS and CDR2 is YFSETQ. The CDR3 has 14 residues. The data were obtained in a study of cytotoxic CD8 clonotypes in ibrutinib-treated CLL. Study overall: After a median of around six years, some 14 patients stayed remitted and some 12 progressed; responses had been partial in 24 and complete in 2. Samples yielded averages of about 250,000 productive templates and 94,082 productive rearrangements.

Notes on the study in general: There were few public clonotypes, and on treatment they contracted or stayed stable. Whereas clonality rose at ibrutinib response, it declined toward baseline at progression.

The starting material was PBMCs, obtained at disease progression, from a patient treated with ibrutinib. The chain uses TRBV5-1 and TRBJ2-3; D is undetermined. The receptor was derived from a human donor with chronic lymphocytic leukemia. The CDR3 here is CASSLSQITDTQYF. CDR3 DNA sequence: TGCGCCAGCAGCTTATCCCAGATTACCGATACGCAGTATTTT.